Presented here are 5 T cell receptor beta chains from one specimen sequenced in a study of sequential checkpoint blockade in melanoma. Treatment denoted: randomized to nivolumab then ipilimumab (arm A) or the reverse (arm B). The data were produced by immunoSEQ multiplex PCR, yet TCRdb's version contains in-frame clones alone and is incomplete. Here the sample spans 40,000 or so clones, around 86% being singletons. The material sequenced was CD8+ T cells sorted from blood (inferred from file names), taken from a patient given nivolumab and ipilimumab in sequence. These receptor sequences come from a human donor with melanoma.

As DNA, the CDR3 is TGTGCCAGCAAAAGGGGAGGTAACACCGGGGAGCTGTTTTTT. Its translation is CASKRGGNTGELFF. This chain links TRBV6-1 with TRBJ2-2, with D possibly TRBD2 on 6 matching bases. The germline CDR1 and CDR2 sequences are MNHNS and SASEGT. The V and J ends lost 7 bases and 2 bases respectively, with 11 bases between them. The length of the CDR3 is 14 residues.

The rearrangement joins TRBV9 to TRBJ2-3; TRBD2 matches at 12 bases. The CDR3 covers 16 residues. Germline CDR1 reads SGDLS; CDR2 reads YYNGEE. The V segment lost 4 bases and the J segment 3 bases; nucleotides outside the gene matches: 6. CDR3 residues: CASSTGTSGLTDTQYF. Here the CDR3 DNA reads TGTGCCAGCAGCACCGGGACTAGCGGGCTTACAGATACGCAGTATTTT.

This clone has only a few counts. V usage is TRBV5-4 and J usage is TRBJ2-7; possible D gene TRBD1, 5 bases. This CDR3 region has 15 residues. Per the germline V gene, CDR1 is SGHNT and CDR2 is YYREEE (reference sequence). Trimming took 0 bases from V and 0 from J, leaving 10 bases between them. The CDR3 DNA follows: TGTGCCAGCAGCTTGGGGCAGGGTGTCTCCTACGAGCAGTACTTC. This gives the protein CASSLGQGVSYEQYF.

DNA for the CDR3: TGTGCCAGCAGCATGGGACTAGCGGGAGGGCCAGGAGGTACGCAGTATTTT. It specifies CASSMGLAGGPGGTQYF. This chain connects TRBV7-3 to TRBJ2-3; 16 nucleotides line up with TRBD2. Trimming took 5 bases from V and 8 from J; bases not matched to a gene: 10. Germline CDR1 is SGHTA and CDR2 is FQGTGA. The length of the CDR3 is 17 residues.

The rearrangement links TRBV4-1 to TRBJ1-4, with 8 positions matching TRBD1. V was pared by 5 bases and J by 0 bases, with 11 bases of the junction left unmatched. From germline, CDR1 is MGHRA and CDR2 YSYEKL. The CDR3 totals 18 residues. The CDR3 here is CASSTRTGFITTNEKLFF. DNA of the CDR3: TGCGCCAGCAGCACCCGGACAGGGTTTATCACAACTAATGAAAAACTGTTTTTT.